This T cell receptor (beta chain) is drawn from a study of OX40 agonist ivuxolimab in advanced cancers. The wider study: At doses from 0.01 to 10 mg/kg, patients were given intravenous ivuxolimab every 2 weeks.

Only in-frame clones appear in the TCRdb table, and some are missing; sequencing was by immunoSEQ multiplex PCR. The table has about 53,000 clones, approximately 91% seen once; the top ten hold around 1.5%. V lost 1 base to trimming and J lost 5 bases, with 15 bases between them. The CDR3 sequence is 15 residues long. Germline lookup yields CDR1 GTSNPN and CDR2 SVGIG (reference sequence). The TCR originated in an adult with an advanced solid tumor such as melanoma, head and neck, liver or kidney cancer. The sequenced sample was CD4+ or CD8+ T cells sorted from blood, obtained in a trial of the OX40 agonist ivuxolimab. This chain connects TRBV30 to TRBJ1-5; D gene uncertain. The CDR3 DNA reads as TGTGCCTGGAGTGGTTTCCTTGGTTCGGATCAGCCCCAGCATTTT. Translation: CAWSGFLGSDQPQHF.